This TCR beta chain came from a study of human T cells and chemical hapten exposure. Regarding time point: patch test 1, 2 weeks after DPC sensitization. Treatment in this sample: therapeutic diphenylcyclopropenone sensitization with weekly scalp DPC. Ahead of each patch test application, blood was drawn. TCRdb passed the RACE reads through MiXCR, listing each CDR3 protein once. This table holds 150,000 to 200,000 distinct CDR3 sequences, roughly 15% found once. This CDR3 region has 15 residues. CDR1 is SGHRS, CDR2 YFSETQ, per germline. V shed 4 bases, J shed 1 base, and the junction held 4 bases outside the gene matches. Points from the study as a whole: Following DPC sensitization, TCRs present above 1 in 1000 frequency showed no change. Relative to control repertoires, expanded TCRs gave rise to significantly more large CDR3 similarity clusters.

Note on this clonotype: The antigen is unknown.

The chain links TRBV5-1 to TRBJ2-2, with TRBD1 matching over 7 bases. The material sequenced was whole blood, taken in connection with sensitization to the hapten diphenylcyclopropenone (DPC). The sequence was obtained from a woman aged 25 to 39 with alopecia areata. Some clones in this sample may be carry-over from other donors' samples. This chain's CDR3 is CASSQGDRNTGELFF. CDR3 DNA sequence: TGCGCCAGCAGCCAGGGGGACAGGAACACCGGGGAGCTGTTTTTT.